This paragraph covers one TCR beta chain sequence. Its specificity is unknown. This CDR3 comprises 14 residues. From germline, CDR1 is MGHRA and CDR2 YSYEKL. V was cut by 4 bases and J by 2 bases, with 10 bases left in between. This sample was included in a study of blood T cells in healthy people across ages. General observations from the study: Roughly linear declines in TCR beta diversity per million T cells occurred with age.

Using a J-beta primer mix together with a sample-barcoded 5' primer, a second PCR was run for about 7 to 12 cycles. Each of the cDNA molecules was tagged by a template-switch adaptor with 12 random nucleotides. A single record per CDR3 protein comes from TCRdb applying MiXCR to the 5' RACE reads. The repertoire holds roughly 800,000 distinct CDR3 sequences, with roughly 64% as singletons. The rearrangement uses TRBV4-1 and TRBJ2-3, with D possibly matching TRBD2 (6 bases). Sequenced: blood. This receptor was identified in a man aged 25-45 years in good health. This CDR3 reads CASSLADDTDTQYF. The CDR3 region has the DNA TGCGCCAGCAGCCTAGCGGACGACACAGATACGCAGTATTTT.